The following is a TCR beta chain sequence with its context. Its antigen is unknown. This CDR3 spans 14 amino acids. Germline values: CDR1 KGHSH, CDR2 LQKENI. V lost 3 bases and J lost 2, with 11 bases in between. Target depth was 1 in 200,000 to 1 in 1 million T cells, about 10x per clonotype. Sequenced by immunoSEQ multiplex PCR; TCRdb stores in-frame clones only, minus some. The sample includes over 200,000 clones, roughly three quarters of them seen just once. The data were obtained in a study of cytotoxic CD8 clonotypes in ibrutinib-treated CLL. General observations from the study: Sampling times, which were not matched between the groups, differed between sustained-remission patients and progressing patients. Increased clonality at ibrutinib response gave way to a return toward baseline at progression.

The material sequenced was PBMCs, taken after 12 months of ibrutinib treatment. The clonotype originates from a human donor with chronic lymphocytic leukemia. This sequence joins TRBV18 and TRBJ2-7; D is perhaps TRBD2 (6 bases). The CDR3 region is CASSPLGTAYEQYF. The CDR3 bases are TGTGCCAGCTCACCTCTTGGGACTGCCTACGAGCAGTACTTC.